The 18 T cell receptor beta chains reported below all come from one sample, sequenced in a study of T cell responses to AZD1222 COVID-19 vaccine (dated by TCRdb to the early 2020s). Library preparation employed the immunoSEQ multiplex PCR assay. The immuneACCESS repertoire file appears here via TCRdb, limited to in-frame rearrangements. These files lack a portion of the clones; in checked studies, under half of the deficit traces to unresolved V genes, and the cause of the others is not known. For this sample there are roughly 150,000 clones; around 88% appear just once. Jointly, the top ten make up approximately 2.3% of the sample. The time point label here, explained by the study, means: baseline before first vaccination. Sample: peripheral blood, taken on day 0 of AZD1222 vaccination. These receptors all stem from an adult in good health.

V and J are TRBV6-2 or TRBV6-3 and TRBJ2-7; possibly TRBD2 for D (6 bases). Germline V gene data show CDR1 as MNHEY and CDR2 as SVGEGT. CDR3 length: 18 amino acids. Trimming removed 2 bases from V and 0 bases from J, with 20 bases in between. The CDR3 region is CASSYAGIFEGSSYEQYF. CDR3 sequence (DNA): TGTGCCAGCAGTTACGCGGGAATCTTTGAGGGAAGCTCCTACGAGCAGTACTTC.

The chain carries TRBV19 and TRBJ1-5, with 7 bases that match TRBD1. The CDR3 runs 13 residues. V trimming: 8 bases; J trimming: 4 bases; junction bases outside the gene matches: 5. Germline V gene lookup returns CDR1 LNHDA and CDR2 SQIVND (reference sequence). This CDR3 is CASAGQINQPQHF. The CDR3 region has the DNA TGTGCCAGTGCGGGACAGATTAATCAGCCCCAGCATTTT.

This chain joins TRBV27 and TRBJ1-1, with D maybe TRBD1 (5 bases). Per germline, CDR1 MNHEY and CDR2 SMNVEV (reference sequence). Trimming took 4 bases from V and 4 from J, leaving 10 bases between them. The CDR3 covers 13 residues. CDR3 in DNA: TGTGCCAGCAGTTACTCGGGGCTCACTGAAGCTTTCTTT. Residues: CASSYSGLTEAFF.

The V call is TRBV12-5, the J call TRBJ2-5, with D tentatively TRBD1 (6 bases). The CDR3 consists of 14 residues. Germline values: CDR1 LGHNT, CDR2 FRNRAP. Trimming left V 6 bases short and J 5 bases short, with 16 bases between. CDR3 residues: CASGPGQVGETQYF. The DNA of the CDR3 is TGTGCTAGTGGCCCGGGACAAGTCGGGGAGACCCAGTACTTC.

The gene calls are TRBV6-6 and TRBJ2-1, with TRBD2 as a possible D gene (5 bases). Trimming shortened V by 2 bases and J by 6 bases, and 5 bases separated the two germline ends. CDR3 length equals 12 residues. Germline V CDR1 and CDR2: MNHNY, SVGAGI (reference sequence). The CDR3 sequence is CASSYGGNEQFF. DNA for the CDR3: TGTGCCAGCAGTTACGGAGGCAATGAGCAGTTCTTC.

The chain recombines TRBV7-9 with TRBJ2-7; TRBD1 agrees at 7 bases. The V gene's germline CDR1 is SEHNR and CDR2 FQNEAQ (reference sequence). The CDR3 sequence is 15 residues long. V was pared by 6 bases and J by 3 bases, with 11 bases of the junction left unmatched. Here the CDR3 reads CASSQDRDPLYEQYF. CDR3 nucleotide sequence: TGTGCCAGCAGTCAAGACAGGGATCCTCTCTACGAGCAGTACTTC.

The rearrangement links TRBV6-5 to TRBJ1-2, with D possibly TRBD1 on 6 matching bases. There are 12 residues in the CDR3. Looked up from germline, CDR1 is MNHEY and CDR2 is SVGAGI. Deletions cut 6 bases from V and 4 bases from J, with 9 bases between. CDR3: CASSLTGYGYTF. For the CDR3, the DNA is TGTGCCAGCAGCTTGACAGGCTATGGCTACACCTTC.

This rearrangement joins TRBV7-2 to TRBJ1-4; D remains ambiguous. This CDR3 has 15 residues. Germline V gene data show CDR1 as SGHTA and CDR2 as FQGNSA. Deletions cut 3 bases from V and 8 bases from J, with 16 bases between. The CDR3 region is CASSLRAPRGEKLFF. CDR3 coding DNA: TGTGCCAGCAGCTTGCGGGCCCCAAGAGGGGAAAAACTGTTTTTT.

J is TRBJ2-2 and V is TRBV27, with TRBD1 matching over 9 bases. V lost 2 bases and J lost 6; bases outside the gene matches: 13. Germline CDR1 and CDR2: MNHEY and SMNVEV (reference sequence). This CDR3 region has 18 residues. The CDR3 is CASSLGLWDRVSPGELFF. The CDR3 coding sequence is TGTGCCAGCAGTTTAGGGTTATGGGACAGGGTGTCACCCGGGGAGCTGTTTTTT.

J is TRBJ1-4 and V is TRBV7-6, with TRBD1 identical over 10 bases. This CDR3 has 16 residues. V gave up 1 base and J gave up 7 bases; unmatched junction bases: 6. Germline lookup yields CDR1 SGHVS and CDR2 FNYEAQ. The CDR3 reads CASSLGQGAFGEKLFF. The CDR3 DNA sequence: TGTGCCAGCAGCTTAGGACAGGGGGCTTTCGGTGAAAAACTGTTTTTT.

The V and J genes are TRBV28 and TRBJ2-7, with D possibly matching TRBD2 (5 bases). V gave up 4 bases and J gave up 0 bases, with 16 bases separating them. The CDR3 consists of 16 residues. Per the germline V gene, CDR1 is MDHEN and CDR2 is SYDVKM. CDR3 residues: CASSSPALVSSYEQYF. The DNA for the CDR3 is TGTGCCAGCAGTTCTCCAGCACTAGTTAGCTCCTACGAGCAGTACTTC. Based on the CDR3 plus reference TRBV28 and TRBJ2-7, the full variable domain is DVKVTQSSRYLVKRTGEKVFLECVQDMDHENMFWYRQDPGLGLRLIYFSYDVKMKEKGDIPEGYSVSREKKERFSLILESASTNQTSMYLCASSSPALVSSYEQYFGPGTRLTVT.

The chain links TRBV11-3 to TRBJ2-1; the match to TRBD2 covers 8 bases. Germline CDR1 is SGHNT and CDR2 is YENEEA. This CDR3 is 14 amino acids long. With 4 bases clipped from V and 6 bases from J, the junction kept 5 bases outside the gene matches. CDR3 residues: CASSSRREGNEQFF. CDR3 DNA: TGTGCCAGCAGCTCGCGCCGGGAGGGCAATGAGCAGTTCTTC.

This chain connects TRBV28 to TRBJ2-2; no clear D. This CDR3 is built from 14 residues. The V and J ends lost 5 bases and 4 bases respectively, with 11 bases between them. Germline CDR1 MDHEN, CDR2 SYDVKM. The CDR3 nucleotides are TGTGCCAGCAGTAGAGATGGCAGCACCGGGGAGCTGTTTTTT. Amino acids: CASSRDGSTGELFF.

There are a few counts of this clone. The gene calls are TRBV5-4 and TRBJ1-1, with D possibly being TRBD1 (5 bases). Per the germline V gene, CDR1 is SGHNT and CDR2 is YYREEE (reference sequence). Trimming took off 0 bases at V and 1 base at J, with 10 bases between the two ends. CDR3 length: 15 residues. CDR3 sequence: CASSLAGGWNTEAFF. In DNA form, the CDR3 reads TGTGCCAGCAGCTTGGCCGGGGGTTGGAACACTGAAGCTTTCTTT.

The chain carries TRBV6-5 and TRBJ2-7, with D uncertain. This CDR3 has 13 amino acids. V was shortened by 4 bases and J by 4 bases, with 11 bases between the two germline ends. Germline V gives CDR1 MNHEY, CDR2 SVGAGI. CDR3 DNA: TGTGCCAGCAGTTTCGACGGAGATTACGAGCAGTACTTC. Translated: CASSFDGDYEQYF.

V usage is TRBV28 and J usage is TRBJ1-5; 7 bases are shared with TRBD1. This CDR3 spans 14 amino acids. Unmatched junction bases numbered 8, after V lost 5 bases and J lost 7 bases. Germline CDR1 MDHEN, CDR2 SYDVKM. As DNA, the CDR3 is TGTGCCAGCAGTCGTACAGGGGTAGGACAGCCCCAGCATTTT. It yields the protein CASSRTGVGQPQHF.

J is TRBJ1-1 and V is TRBV27, with TRBD1 matching 9 bases. CDR1 and CDR2 (germline): MNHEY, SMNVEV (reference sequence). Trimming removed 5 bases from V and 8 bases from J; junction bases left unmatched: 9. This CDR3 contains 14 residues. This CDR3 is CASSTPGQGPEAFF. The CDR3, as DNA: TGTGCCAGCAGTACCCCCGGACAGGGGCCCGAAGCTTTCTTT.

This clone was observed a handful of times. The chain couples TRBV7-9 to TRBJ1-2, with TRBD1 matching over 7 bases. In germline, CDR1 is SEHNR, CDR2 FQNEAQ (reference sequence). There are 16 residues in the CDR3. Trimming cost V 5 bases and J 5 bases; bases outside gene matches: 14. CDR3 protein: CASSLSATGVKYGYTF. CDR3 nucleotides: TGTGCCAGCAGCCTTTCGGCAACAGGGGTGAAGTATGGCTACACCTTC.